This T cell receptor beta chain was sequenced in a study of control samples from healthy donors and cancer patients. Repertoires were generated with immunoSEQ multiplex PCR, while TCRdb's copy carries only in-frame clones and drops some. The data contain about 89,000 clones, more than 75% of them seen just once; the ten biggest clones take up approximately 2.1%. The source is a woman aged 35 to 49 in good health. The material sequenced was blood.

The CDR3 loop is CASSVDSSHTEAFF. As DNA, the CDR3 is TGTGCCAGCAGTGTTGACAGTTCGCACACTGAAGCTTTCTTT. The V call is TRBV6-4, the J call TRBJ1-1, with D perhaps TRBD1 (5 bases). V gave up 4 bases and J gave up 3 bases, with 12 bases separating them. The germline V gene has CDR1 MRHNA and CDR2 SNTAGT. The CDR3 covers 14 residues.